The T cell receptor (beta chain) described here comes from a study of CD8 T cells in Susac syndrome. The V and J ends lost 0 bases and 6 bases, in that order; junction bases with no gene match: 3. Germline V CDR1 and CDR2: SGHRS, YFSETQ. This CDR3 contains 16 residues. cDNA came from roughly 0.5 to 1 ug RNA primed by random hexamers. An immunoSEQ multiplex PCR amplified TCR beta CDR3 over 54 Vbeta and 13 Jbeta. TCRdb used MiXCR to reprocess the immunoSEQ multiplex PCR reads, holding one entry per CDR3 protein. Here the sample spans 120,000 to 150,000 distinct CDR3 sequences, approximately 93% being singletons.

Material: CD4+ T cells from PBMCs. The chain joins TRBV5-1 to TRBJ2-5; 15 bases map to TRBD2. The TCR originated in a human donor in good health. The CDR3 nucleotides read TGCGCCAGCAGCTTGGAAGGGACTAGCGGGAGGAAGACCCAGTACTTC. Its protein is CASSLEGTSGRKTQYF.